This T cell receptor beta chain was found in a study of OX40 agonist ivuxolimab in advanced cancers. For the study at large: Patients' therapy was ivuxolimab, an antibody that acts as an agonist of OX40 (CD134). Findings of the study overall: In CD8+ T cells, expanded clones were on average more numerous than in CD4+.

Regarding this clone: Antigen specificity is unknown.

Clones were read by immunoSEQ multiplex PCR, and TCRdb kept only the in-frame ones, dropping some. This table holds 55,000 to 60,000 clones, approximately 80% found once. The CDR3 has 15 amino acids. Germline-derived CDR1 and CDR2 are SQVTM and ANQGSEA. V shed 7 bases and J 1 base; nucleotides not matched to a gene: 10. Specimen: CD4+ or CD8+ T cells sorted from blood, collected in a trial of the OX40 agonist ivuxolimab. V usage is TRBV29-1 and J usage is TRBJ1-1; 9 bases agree with TRBD1. The source is an adult with an advanced solid tumor such as melanoma, head and neck, liver or kidney cancer. In DNA form, the CDR3 reads TGCAGCGCGCCGGGACAGGGTAAGGGGAACACTGAAGCTTTCTTT. This codes for CSAPGQGKGNTEAFF.